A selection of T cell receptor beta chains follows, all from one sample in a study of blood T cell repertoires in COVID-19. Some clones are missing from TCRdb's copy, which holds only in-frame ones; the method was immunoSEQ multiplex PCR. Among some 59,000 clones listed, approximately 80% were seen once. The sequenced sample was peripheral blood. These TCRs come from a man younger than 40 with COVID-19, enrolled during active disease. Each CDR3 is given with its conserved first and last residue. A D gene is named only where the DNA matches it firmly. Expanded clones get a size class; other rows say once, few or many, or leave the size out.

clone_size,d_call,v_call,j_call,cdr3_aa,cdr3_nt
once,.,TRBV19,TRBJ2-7,CASSLGSGPYEQYF,TGTGCCAGTAGCCTAGGCAGCGGCCCCTACGAGCAGTACTTC
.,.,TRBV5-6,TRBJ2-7,CASSLDDSEQYF,TGTGCCAGCAGCTTGGACGACAGCGAGCAGTACTTC
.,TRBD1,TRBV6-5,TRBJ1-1,CASNLGTGLAFF,TGTGCCAGCAACCTCGGGACAGGTTTGGCTTTCTTT
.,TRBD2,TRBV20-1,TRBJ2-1,CSASSGGVGEQFF,TGCAGTGCTAGTTCTGGGGGGGTGGGTGAGCAGTTCTTC
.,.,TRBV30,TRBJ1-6,CASNRERGSPLHF,TGTGCCTCGAACAGGGAAAGGGGATCACCCCTCCACTTT
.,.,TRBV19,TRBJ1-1,CASSTAPQAGYGSTPKAFF,TGTGCCAGTAGTACCGCCCCCCAAGCAGGGTACGGATCGACACCAAAAGCTTTCTTT
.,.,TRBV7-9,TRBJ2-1,CASSLVGSGNYNEQFF,TGTGCCAGCAGCTTAGTCGGGAGCGGAAATTACAATGAGCAGTTCTTC
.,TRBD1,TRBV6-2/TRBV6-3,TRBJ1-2,CASSYFGTARWEDGYTF,TGTGCCAGCAGTTACTTTGGGACAGCCCGATGGGAGGATGGCTACACCTTC
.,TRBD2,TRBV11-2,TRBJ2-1,CASRSTSGRTNEQFF,TGTGCCAGCAGGTCGACTAGCGGGAGGACAAATGAGCAGTTCTTC
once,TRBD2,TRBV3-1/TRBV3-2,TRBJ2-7,CASSQDWTSGSSYEQYF,TGTGCCAGCAGCCAAGATTGGACTAGCGGGAGCTCCTACGAGCAGTACTTC
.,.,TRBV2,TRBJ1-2,CASSEADGYTF,TGTGCCAGCAGTGAGGCTGATGGCTACACCTTC
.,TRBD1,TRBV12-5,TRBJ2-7,CASGPTGKYYEQYF,TGTGCTAGTGGCCCGACAGGGAAATACTACGAGCAGTACTTC
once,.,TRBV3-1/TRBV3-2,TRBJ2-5,CASRLILLRGQETQYF,TGTGCCAGCAGACTCATACTCCTTCGGGGGCAAGAGACCCAGTACTTC
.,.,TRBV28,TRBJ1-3,CASSQGQLTFISRNTIYF,TGTGCCAGCAGCCAAGGACAGCTCACATTTATTTCTAGAAACACCATATATTTT
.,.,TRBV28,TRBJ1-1,CASSPEGKNTEAFF,TGTGCCAGCAGTCCGGAGGGGAAGAACACTGAAGCTTTCTTT
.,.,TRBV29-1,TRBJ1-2,CSVTGYGYTF,TGCAGCGTCACAGGGTATGGCTACACCTTC
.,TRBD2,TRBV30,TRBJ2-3,CAWSGSGGADTQYF,TGTGCCTGGAGTGGTAGCGGGGGGGCAGATACGCAGTATTTT
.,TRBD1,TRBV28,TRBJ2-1,CASSSDDRAYNEQFF,TGTGCCAGCAGTTCCGACGACAGGGCCTACAATGAGCAGTTCTTC
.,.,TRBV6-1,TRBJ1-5,CASSDEGSFNQPQHF,TGTGCCAGCAGTGACGAGGGAAGTTTCAATCAGCCCCAGCATTTT
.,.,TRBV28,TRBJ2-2,CASSRTESNTGELFF,TGTGCCAGCAGCCGGACAGAATCGAACACCGGGGAGCTGTTTTTT
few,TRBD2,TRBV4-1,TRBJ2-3,CASSRLAGGSTDTQYF,TGCGCCAGCAGCCGACTAGCGGGAGGGAGCACAGATACGCAGTATTTT
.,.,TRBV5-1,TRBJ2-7,CASSLGGDPYEQYF,TGCGCCAGCAGCTTGGGGGGAGACCCCTACGAGCAGTACTTC
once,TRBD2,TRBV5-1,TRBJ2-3,CASSLEPRAGLAGGDTQYF,TGCGCCAGCAGCTTGGAACCGCGCGCGGGACTAGCGGGAGGTGATACGCAGTATTTT
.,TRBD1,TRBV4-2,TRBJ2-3,CASSQDVQGADTQYF,TGTGCCAGCAGCCAAGATGTACAGGGGGCAGATACGCAGTATTTT
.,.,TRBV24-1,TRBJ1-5,CATSDGDMSLNQPQHF,TGTGCCACCAGTGATGGGGACATGTCGCTTAATCAGCCCCAGCATTTT
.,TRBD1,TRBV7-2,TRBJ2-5,CASSLSGTGTQTQYF,TGTGCCAGCAGCTTAAGTGGGACAGGGACCCAGACCCAGTACTTC
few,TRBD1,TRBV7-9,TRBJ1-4,CASSLASQGAGEKLFF,TGTGCCAGCAGCTTAGCCTCACAGGGGGCGGGTGAAAAACTGTTTTTT
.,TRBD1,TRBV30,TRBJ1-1,CAWSEQGAAEAFF,TGTGCCTGGAGCGAACAGGGGGCTGCTGAAGCTTTCTTT
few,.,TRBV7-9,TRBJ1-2,CASSWELTVNYGYTF,TGTGCCAGCAGCTGGGAACTGACAGTCAACTATGGCTACACCTTC
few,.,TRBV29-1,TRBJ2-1,CSVQNRAGFSSYNEQFF,TGCAGCGTCCAGAATAGAGCGGGTTTCAGCTCCTACAATGAGCAGTTCTTC
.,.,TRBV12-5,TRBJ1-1,CASGVRAPTEAFF,TGTGCTAGTGGTGTCAGGGCACCCACTGAAGCTTTCTTT
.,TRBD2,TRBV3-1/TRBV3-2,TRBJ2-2,CASSQELRGGPGELFF,TGTGCCAGCAGCCAAGAACTCCGGGGGGGCCCCGGGGAGCTGTTTTTT
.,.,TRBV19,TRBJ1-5,CASQVSGNQPQHF,TGTGCCAGTCAGGTATCGGGCAATCAGCCCCAGCATTTT
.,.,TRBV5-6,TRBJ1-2,CASSLVYEAGDPGYTF,TGTGCCAGCAGCTTGGTCTATGAGGCAGGGGACCCTGGCTACACCTTC
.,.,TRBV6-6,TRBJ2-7,CASSYSSGRGNEQYF,TGTGCCAGCAGTTACTCTTCAGGCAGGGGCAACGAGCAGTACTTC
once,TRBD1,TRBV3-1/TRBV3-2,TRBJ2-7,CASSLFGTGGEQYF,TGTGCCAGCAGCCTTTTCGGGACAGGGGGCGAGCAGTACTTC
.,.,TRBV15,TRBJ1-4,CATSRDSPATNEKLFF,TGTGCCACCAGCAGAGATTCCCCAGCAACTAATGAAAAACTGTTTTTT
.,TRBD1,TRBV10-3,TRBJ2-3,CAITRDRSRDTQYF,TGTGCCATCACAAGGGACAGGTCCAGGGATACGCAGTATTTT
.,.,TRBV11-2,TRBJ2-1,CASSLNPDEQFF,TGTGCCAGCAGCTTAAATCCTGATGAGCAGTTCTTC
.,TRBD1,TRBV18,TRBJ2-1,CASSPYRGGNEQFF,TGTGCCAGCTCACCATACAGGGGCGGGAATGAGCAGTTCTTC
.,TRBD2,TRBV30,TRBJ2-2,CAWSVVSGGNTGELFF,TGTGCCTGGAGTGTAGTGAGCGGGGGTAACACCGGGGAGCTGTTTTTT
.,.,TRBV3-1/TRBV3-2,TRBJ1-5,CASSLREGEGLHF,TGTGCCAGCAGCCTCCGAGAGGGGGAAGGGTTACATTTT
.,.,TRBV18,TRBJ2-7,CASSPSFGGEEQYF,TGTGCCAGCTCACCCTCATTCGGGGGTGAGGAGCAGTACTTC
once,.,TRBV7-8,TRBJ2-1,CASSLARGRQSSYNEQFF,TGTGCCAGCAGCTTAGCGCGGGGACGGCAGAGCTCCTACAATGAGCAGTTCTTC